This TCR beta chain was obtained from a study of graft-versus-host responses after intestinal transplantation. The germline V and J ends were trimmed by 5 bases and 4 bases, with 12 bases remaining between them. The CDR3 loop spans 13 amino acids. Germline V lookup: CDR1 SEHNR, CDR2 FQNEAQ (reference sequence). The repertoire was sequenced with immunoSEQ multiplex PCR; TCRdb's copy has only in-frame clones and lacks some. The table includes 4,100 or so clones, 84% detected once. Time point reported: postoperative day 105 after intestinal transplantation (dayNNNN = postoperative day). Graft specimens yielded both intraepithelial and lamina propria lymphocytes. On this clone: Antigen: not known.

Findings and caveats of the study: Some patients had graft-donor T cell macrochimerism, and their allografts showed high graft-versus-host to host-versus-graft clonal ratios.

The source of this sequence is a human patient who received an intestinal transplant, so some T cells may come from the graft donor. The chain employs TRBV7-9 and TRBJ2-7; D is tentatively TRBD1 or TRBD2 (6 bases each). This material consisted of ileum tissue, taken 105 days after intestinal transplantation. This chain's CDR3 is CASSGGRIYEQYF. The CDR3 DNA sequence: TGTGCCAGCAGCGGGGGGCGAATATACGAGCAGTACTTC. The full variable domain, in which reference TRBV7-9 and TRBJ2-7 provide the parts outside the CDR3, is DTGVSQNPRHKITKRGQNVTFRCDPISEHNRLYWYRQTLGQGPEFLTYFQNEAQLEKSRLLSDRFSAERPKGSFSTLEIQRTEQGDSAMYLCASSGGRIYEQYFGPGTRLTVT.